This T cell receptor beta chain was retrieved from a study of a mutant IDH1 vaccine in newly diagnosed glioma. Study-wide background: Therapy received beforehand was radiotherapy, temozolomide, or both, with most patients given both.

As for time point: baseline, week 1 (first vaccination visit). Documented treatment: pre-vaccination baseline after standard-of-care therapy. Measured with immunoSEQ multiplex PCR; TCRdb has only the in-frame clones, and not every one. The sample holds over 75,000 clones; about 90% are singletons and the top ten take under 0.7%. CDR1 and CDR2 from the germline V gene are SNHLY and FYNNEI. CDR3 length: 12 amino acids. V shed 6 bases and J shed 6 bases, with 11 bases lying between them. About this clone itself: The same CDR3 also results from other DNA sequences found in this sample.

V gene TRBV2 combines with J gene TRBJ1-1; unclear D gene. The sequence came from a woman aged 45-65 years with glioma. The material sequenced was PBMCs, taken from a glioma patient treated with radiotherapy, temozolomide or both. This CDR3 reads CASSLDRPEAFF. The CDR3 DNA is TGTGCCAGCAGCCTCGACCGCCCTGAAGCTTTCTTT. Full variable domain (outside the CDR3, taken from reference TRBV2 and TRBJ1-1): EPEVTQTPSHQVTQMGQEVILRCVPISNHLYFYWYRQILGQKVEFLVSFYNNEISEKSEIFDDQFSVERPDGSNFTLKIRSTKLEDSAMYFCASSLDRPEAFFGQGTRLTVV.